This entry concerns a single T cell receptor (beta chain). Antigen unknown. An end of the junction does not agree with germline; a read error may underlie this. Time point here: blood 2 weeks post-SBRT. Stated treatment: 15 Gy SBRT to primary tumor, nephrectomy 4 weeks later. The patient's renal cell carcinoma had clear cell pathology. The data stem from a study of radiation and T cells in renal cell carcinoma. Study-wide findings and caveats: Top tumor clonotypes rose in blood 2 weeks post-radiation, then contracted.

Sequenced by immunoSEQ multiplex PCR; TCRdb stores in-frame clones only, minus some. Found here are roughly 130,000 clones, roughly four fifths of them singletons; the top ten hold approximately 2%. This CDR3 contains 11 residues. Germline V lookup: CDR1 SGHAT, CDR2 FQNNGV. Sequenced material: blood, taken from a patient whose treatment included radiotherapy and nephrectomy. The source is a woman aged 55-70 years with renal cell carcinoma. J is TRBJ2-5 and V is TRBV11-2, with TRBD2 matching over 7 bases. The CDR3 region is CASSLGGLQDF. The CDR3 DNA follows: TGTGCCAGCAGCTTAGGGGGACTACAAGACTTC.